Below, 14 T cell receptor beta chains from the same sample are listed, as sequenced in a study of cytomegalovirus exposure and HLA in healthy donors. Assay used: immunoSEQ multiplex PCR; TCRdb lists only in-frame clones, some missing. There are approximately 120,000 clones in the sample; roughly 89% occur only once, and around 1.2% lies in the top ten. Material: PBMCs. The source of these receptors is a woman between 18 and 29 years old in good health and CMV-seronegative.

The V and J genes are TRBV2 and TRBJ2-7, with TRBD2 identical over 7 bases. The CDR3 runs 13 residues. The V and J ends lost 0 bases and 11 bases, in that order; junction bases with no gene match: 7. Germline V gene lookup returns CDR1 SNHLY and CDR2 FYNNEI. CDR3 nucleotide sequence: TGTGCCAGCAGTGAAGCCCTCGGGGGGACTAAGTACGTC. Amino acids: CASSEALGGTKYV.

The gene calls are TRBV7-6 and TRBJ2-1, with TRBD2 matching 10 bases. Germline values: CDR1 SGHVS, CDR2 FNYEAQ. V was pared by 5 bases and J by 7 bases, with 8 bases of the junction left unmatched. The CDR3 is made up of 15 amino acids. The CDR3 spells CASSRQREGWNEQFF. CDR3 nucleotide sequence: TGTGCCAGCAGCCGACAGCGGGAGGGGTGGAATGAGCAGTTCTTC.

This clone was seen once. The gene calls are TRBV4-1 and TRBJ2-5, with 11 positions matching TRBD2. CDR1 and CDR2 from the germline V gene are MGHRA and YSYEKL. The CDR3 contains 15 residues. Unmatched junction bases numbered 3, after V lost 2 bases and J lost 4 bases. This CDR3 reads CASSQTSGSAETQYF. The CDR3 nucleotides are TGCGCCAGCAGCCAAACTAGCGGGAGCGCAGAGACCCAGTACTTC.

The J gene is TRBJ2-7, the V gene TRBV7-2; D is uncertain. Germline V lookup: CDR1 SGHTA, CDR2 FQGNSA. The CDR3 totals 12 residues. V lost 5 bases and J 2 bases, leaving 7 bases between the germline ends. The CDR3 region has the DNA TGTGCCAGCAGCCGGAGCACCTACGAGCAGTACTTC. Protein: CASSRSTYEQYF.

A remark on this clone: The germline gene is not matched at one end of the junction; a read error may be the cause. The CDR3 coding sequence is TGTGCCAGCAGTTTAGGACTAGCGGGAGCGGGGGAGCAGTTCTTC. It encodes CASSLGLAGAGEQFF. The chain carries TRBV7-8 and TRBJ2-1; 13 bases map to TRBD2. The germline CDR1 and CDR2 sequences are SGHVS and FQNEAQ. CDR3 length: 15 amino acids.

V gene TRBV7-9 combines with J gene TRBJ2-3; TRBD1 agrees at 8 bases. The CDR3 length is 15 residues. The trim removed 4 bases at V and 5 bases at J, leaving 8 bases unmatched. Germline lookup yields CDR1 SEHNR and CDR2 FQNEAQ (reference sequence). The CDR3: CASSSYRDRLDTQYF. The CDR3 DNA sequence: TGTGCCAGCAGCTCATACCGGGACAGGCTAGATACGCAGTATTTT.

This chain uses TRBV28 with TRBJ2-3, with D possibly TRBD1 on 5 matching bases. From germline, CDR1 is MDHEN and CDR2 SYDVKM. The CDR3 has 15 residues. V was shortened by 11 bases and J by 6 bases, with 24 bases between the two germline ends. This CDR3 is CASNVLQGAVDTQYF. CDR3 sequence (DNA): TGTGCCTCAAATGTCCTCCAGGGTGCGGTGGATACGCAGTATTTT.

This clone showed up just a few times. The CDR3: CASSGWTEAFF. CDR3 in DNA: TGTGCCAGCAGCGGATGGACAGAAGCTTTCTTT. The J gene is TRBJ1-1, the V gene TRBV7-9, with TRBD1 as a possible D gene (5 bases). Germline CDR1 is SEHNR and CDR2 is FQNEAQ (reference sequence). V was trimmed by 5 bases and J by 8 bases, leaving 9 bases between them. The CDR3 sequence is 11 residues long.

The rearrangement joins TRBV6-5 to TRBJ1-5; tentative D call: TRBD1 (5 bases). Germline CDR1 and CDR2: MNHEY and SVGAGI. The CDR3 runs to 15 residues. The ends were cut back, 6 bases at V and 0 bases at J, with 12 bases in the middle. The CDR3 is CASSRTRNSNQPQHF. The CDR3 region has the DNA TGTGCCAGCAGCAGGACACGTAATAGCAATCAGCCCCAGCATTTT.

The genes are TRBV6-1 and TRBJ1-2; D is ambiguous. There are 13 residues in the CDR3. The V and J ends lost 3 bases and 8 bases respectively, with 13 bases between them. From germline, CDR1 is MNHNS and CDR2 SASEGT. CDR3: CASSDPRQNGYTF. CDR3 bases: TGTGCCAGCAGTGATCCCCGCCAGAACGGCTACACCTTC.

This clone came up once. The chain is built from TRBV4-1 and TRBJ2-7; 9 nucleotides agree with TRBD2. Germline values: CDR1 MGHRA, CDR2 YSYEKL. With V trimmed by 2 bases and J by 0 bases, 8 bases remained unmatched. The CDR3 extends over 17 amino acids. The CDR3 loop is CASSQSTSGHFSYEQYF. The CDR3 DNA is TGCGCCAGCAGCCAATCCACTAGCGGGCACTTCTCCTACGAGCAGTACTTC.

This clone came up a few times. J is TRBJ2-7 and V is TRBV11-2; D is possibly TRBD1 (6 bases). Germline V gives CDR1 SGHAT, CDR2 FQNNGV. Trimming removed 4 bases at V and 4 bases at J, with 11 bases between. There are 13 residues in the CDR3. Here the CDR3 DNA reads TGTGCCAGCAGCTCCTTACAGGGATACGAGCAGTACTTC. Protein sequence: CASSSLQGYEQYF.

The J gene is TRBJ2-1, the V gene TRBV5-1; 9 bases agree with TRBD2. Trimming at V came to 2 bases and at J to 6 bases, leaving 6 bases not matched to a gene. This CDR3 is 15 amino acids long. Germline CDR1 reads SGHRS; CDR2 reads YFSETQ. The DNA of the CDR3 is TGCGCCAGCAGCTTCGCGGGACTAGCCTCCAATGAGCAGTTCTTC. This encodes CASSFAGLASNEQFF.

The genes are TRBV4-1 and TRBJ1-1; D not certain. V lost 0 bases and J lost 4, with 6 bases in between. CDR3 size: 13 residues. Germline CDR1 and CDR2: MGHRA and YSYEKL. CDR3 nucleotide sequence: TGCGCCAGCAGCCAAGATCGCGGCACTGAAGCTTTCTTT. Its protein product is CASSQDRGTEAFF.